The present entry profiles one TCR beta chain with its context. This clonotype was recorded many times. Its antigen is unknown. Nothing much larger sits one base from this clone, and base qualities are not available. Libraries of naive CD8 T cells were built from approximately 20,000 to 1,000,000 sorted cells, with 10%, 30% or 50% of the purified RNA used. Naive CD8 T cells, defined as CD8+CD4-CCR7+CD45RA+, were FACS-sorted into RLT Plus buffer on a BD FACSAria II. To test detection sensitivity, Jurkat RNA equal to approximately 10 TCR copies was added to samples of about 18,000-1,100,000 naive CD8 T cells. CD8 T cells were enriched with RosetteSep CD8+ T Cell Enrichment Cocktail and Ficoll-Paque, followed by ACK red cell lysis. The junction shows trimming of 0 bases on V and 5 bases on J, plus 13 bases between the germline ends. Reading from cysteine to phenylalanine, the CDR3 counts 15 amino acids. Just CDR3 DNA is preserved here, 45 bases in frame from base 1. CDR1 and CDR2, per the germline V gene, are MGHRA and YSYEKL.

The library came from PCR. The data were produced on an Illumina HiSeq 4000. Bulk TCR libraries were made following a previously described method, with the TCR primers given in Table S5. Purification of total RNA was performed with the Qiagen AllPrep DNA/RNA kit. Before any analysis, reads coming from multiple sequencing runs of the same library were combined into one pool. The original pipeline was this. Only reads with exact TCR constant sequence were kept, trimmed to 150 nt, and grouped by their 12-nt molecular barcodes. Reads inside each barcode group were sub-clustered using a 15% Levenshtein threshold, and a quality-weighted consensus sequence was constructed for each RNA molecule. Non-functional sequences were removed, as were lower-count sequences one edit away from another. Based on fitting two negative binomial distributions, any barcode sub-cluster with under 20% of the maximum read count was discarded. TCRdb itself trimmed the public reads at Q25 with fastp, ran MiXCR and retained productive beta chains. Entries are consolidated by CDR3 protein sequence, retaining the most common genes and DNA. V and J calls and clone size were set by TCRdb, not the authors. The sample yields about 510,000 distinct CDR3 sequences; about a fifth were counted once. Approximately 0.8% of the sample lies in the top ten.

This entry is derived from a study of molecular identifiers for immune sequencing clone quantification (dated by TCRdb to the late 2010s). Notes on the research overall: For a replicate experiment, RNA from approximately 20,000 or 98,000 naive CD8 T cells was divided into five aliquots, and four of the five aliquots were sequenced. This methods study benchmarked molecular-identifier clustering-based TCR repertoire sequencing (MIDCIRS) and TCR RNA copy counting, using CD8 T cells to do so.

Study-wide conclusions, independent of this receptor: When barcode sub-clustering was omitted, TCR diversity was inflated by chimeric consensus sequences, with chimeras reaching as high as 47%. Spiked-in Jurkat TCR RNA (around nine copies' worth), which is not part of the donor repertoire, was contained in the naive libraries. Modeling estimated about 3 recovered TCR RNA copies per cell, compared with 9.5 to 10 by digital PCR, which implies 30% to 35% capture efficiency. Highly expanded clone sizes could be underestimated if identical TCR molecules share a barcode. In CMV-specific effector cells, clones with more than 20 RNA copies accounted for over 99% of molecules, whereas in naive cells such clones accounted for under 1%. Spiked-in Jurkat TCR RNA equal to a single cell's worth was reported to be detectable even within 1,100,000 naive CD8 T cells.

The rearranged segments are TRBV4-1 and TRBJ1-2; the D gene is perhaps TRBD1, on 5 matching bases. This clonotype originated in a human donor in good health. Some libraries in this study had Jurkat cell RNA spiked in. The sequenced material came from naive CD8+ T cells from blood, with Jurkat cell RNA spiked in. The label giving this sample's cell subset or site can be read as: FACS-sorted CD8+CD4-CCR7+CD45RA+ naive T cells. Here the CDR3 is given as CASSQDTGVGYGYTF. In nucleotides, the sequence is TGCGCCAGCAGCCAAGATACGGGGGTAGGTTATGGCTACACCTTC.